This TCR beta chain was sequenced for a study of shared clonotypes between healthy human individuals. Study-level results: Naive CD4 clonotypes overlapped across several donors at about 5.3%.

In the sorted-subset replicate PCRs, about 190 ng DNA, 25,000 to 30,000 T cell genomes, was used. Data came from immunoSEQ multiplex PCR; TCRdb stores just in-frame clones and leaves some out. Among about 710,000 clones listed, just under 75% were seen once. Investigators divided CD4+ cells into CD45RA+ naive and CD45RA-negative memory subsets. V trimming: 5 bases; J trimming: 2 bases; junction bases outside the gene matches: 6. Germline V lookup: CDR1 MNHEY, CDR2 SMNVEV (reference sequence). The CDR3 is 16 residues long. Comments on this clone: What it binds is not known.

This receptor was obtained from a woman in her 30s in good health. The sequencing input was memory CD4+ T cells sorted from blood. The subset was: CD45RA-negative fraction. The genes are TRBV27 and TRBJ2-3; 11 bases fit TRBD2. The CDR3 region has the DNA TGTGCCAGCAGTCAAAGGACTAGCGGGTACACAGATACGCAGTATTTT. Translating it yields CASSQRTSGYTDTQYF.